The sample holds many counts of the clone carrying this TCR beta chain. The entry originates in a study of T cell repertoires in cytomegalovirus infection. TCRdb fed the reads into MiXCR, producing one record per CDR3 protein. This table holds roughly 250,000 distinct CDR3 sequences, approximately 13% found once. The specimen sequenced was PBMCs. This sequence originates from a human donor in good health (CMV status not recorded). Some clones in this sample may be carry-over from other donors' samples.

CDR3 DNA sequence: TGTGCCAGCAGCTTCCCTGAATCCAATGAGCAGTTCTTC. Translation gives CASSFPESNEQFF. This rearrangement joins TRBV7-2 to TRBJ2-1; no definite D call. The CDR3 is 13 amino acids. Germline assignment: CDR1 SGHTA and CDR2 FQGNSA. Trimming removed 3 bases at V and 6 bases at J, with 9 bases between.